This T cell receptor (beta chain) was identified during a study of blood T cell repertoires in COVID-19. Sequenced by immunoSEQ multiplex PCR; TCRdb stores in-frame clones only, minus some. The table includes approximately 200,000 clones, roughly 80% detected once. J gave up 4 bases and V 5 bases, and 9 bases lay outside the gene matches. The CDR3 has 16 amino acids. From germline, CDR1 is SGHVS and CDR2 FNYEAQ. Sequences were obtained from peripheral blood. V is TRBV7-6 and J is TRBJ2-1, with 9 bases matching TRBD2. The TCR comes from a woman in her twenties or thirties with acute or convalescent COVID-19. CDR3 coding DNA: TGTGCCAGCAGCCCTCGAATTAGCGGGGGATACAATGAGCAGTTCTTC. This encodes CASSPRISGGYNEQFF.